These T cell receptor beta chains were read from a single sample in a study of metastatic and nonmetastatic thyroid tumors. MiXCR re-clonotyped the PCR reads for TCRdb. Here the sample spans 43,000 or so clones, roughly 4% being singletons. The specimen sequenced was blood. The receptors come from a female donor with papillary thyroid cancer or a benign thyroid nodule (not recorded which). Some clones in this sample may be carry-over from other donors' samples. Both conserved end residues are part of each CDR3. The order of the fields is clone size, D gene, J gene, V gene, CDR3 protein, CDR3 DNA. D genes are given only for firm matches. Clone size is shown for a subset of rows, as once, few, many or a class of expanded clone.

-,TRBD1,TRBJ1-2,TRBV19,CASTLAGQGGYGYTF,TGTGCCAGTACCCTTGCGGGACAGGGCGGCTATGGCTACACCTTC
many,-,TRBJ1-1,TRBV5-1,CASSLTGTMNTEAFF,TGCGCCAGCAGCTTAACCGGTACCATGAACACTGAAGCTTTCTTT
-,TRBD1,TRBJ2-1,TRBV20-1,CSAPGQGIAHGQFF,TGCAGTGCCCCAGGACAGGGCATAGCGCATGGGCAGTTCTTC
few,TRBD1,TRBJ2-2,TRBV3-1,CASSGTDANTGELFF,TGTGCCAGCAGCGGGACAGACGCGAACACCGGGGAGCTGTTTTTT
few,-,TRBJ2-7,TRBV12-3/TRBV12-4,CVSSPRTAYGQYF,TGTGTCAGCAGTCCGCGGACGGCGTACGGGCAGTACTTC
few,-,TRBJ2-2,TRBV27,CASRLRGPTVELFF,TGTGCCAGCAGGCTGCGGGGACCGACCGTTGAGCTGTTTTTT
few,TRBD2,TRBJ2-2,TRBV6-1,CASSPTSGRAPGELFF,TGTGCAAGCAGCCCCACTAGCGGGAGGGCCCCCGGGGAGCTGTTTTTT
few,-,TRBJ1-6,TRBV11-2,CASSFTVSPLHF,TGTGCCAGCAGCTTTACAGTTTCACCCCTCCACTTT
few,-,TRBJ1-1,TRBV12-3/TRBV12-4,CASSLGGGGTEAFF,TGTGCCAGCAGCCTGGGCGGAGGTGGTACTGAAGCTTTCTTT
-,-,TRBJ2-7,TRBV6-1,CASSEWVGSDRYEQYF,TGTGCCAGCAGTGAATGGGTGGGAAGTGACCGTTACGAGCAGTACTTC
many,-,TRBJ1-4,TRBV19,CASSIAEKLFF,TGTGCCAGTAGTATAGCTGAAAAACTGTTTTTT
few,-,TRBJ1-1,TRBV7-2,CASSLLGGVVTEAFF,TGTGCCAGCAGCTTATTAGGTGGGGTGGTTACTGAAGCTTTCTTT
many,TRBD1,TRBJ2-7,TRBV5-4,CASTEGQGYEQYF,TGTGCCAGCACAGAGGGACAGGGTTACGAGCAGTACTTC
-,TRBD1,TRBJ2-6,TRBV7-7,CASNPGTGKSGANVLTF,TGTGCTAGCAACCCAGGGACAGGGAAATCTGGGGCCAACGTCCTGACTTTC
-,-,TRBJ2-5,TRBV18,CASSPPRSRPAETQYF,TGTGCCAGCTCACCACCCCGATCACGGCCCGCAGAGACCCAGTACTTC
few,-,TRBJ1-2,TRBV19,CASSIGGRQYSPYCYTF,TGTGCCAGTAGTATCGGAGGGAGACAGTACTCTCCCTACTGCTACACCTTC
-,-,TRBJ2-1,TRBV30,CAWSILEGNNEQVF,TGTGCCTGGAGTATTCTAGAGGGGAACAATGAGCAGGTCTTC
many,TRBD2,TRBJ2-3,TRBV3-1,CASSQASSGSGGTDTQYF,TGTGCCAGCAGCCAAGCTTCGAGCGGGAGTGGGGGCACAGATACGCAGTATTTT
few,-,TRBJ2-1,TRBV6-1,CASSAFAVEQFF,TGTGCCAGCAGTGCATTCGCAGTCGAGCAGTTCTTC
few,-,TRBJ1-2,TRBV6-5,CASSYGVGRNYGYTF,TGTGCCAGCAGTTACGGGGTTGGACGTAACTATGGCTACACCTTC
-,-,TRBJ2-2,TRBV11-3,CASSLGGPTGELFF,TGTGCCAGCAGCTTGGGTGGCCCTACCGGGGAGCTGTTTTTT
many,-,TRBJ2-3,TRBV29-1,CSVDESGSTDTQYF,TGCAGCGTTGATGAAAGCGGAAGCACAGATACGCAGTATTTT
few,-,TRBJ2-1,TRBV7-3,CASSLPTSREKFF,TGTGCCAGCAGCTTACCCACTAGTAGAGAGAAGTTCTTC
many,-,TRBJ1-5,TRBV7-8,CASSLRVGQPQHF,TGTGCCAGCAGCTTAAGGGTAGGACAGCCCCAGCATTTT
many,TRBD1,TRBJ1-1,TRBV14,CASSQGGTGGTEAFF,TGTGCCAGCAGCCAAGGAGGGACAGGGGGCACTGAAGCTTTCTTT
-,TRBD2,TRBJ2-7,TRBV11-2,CARSSGLAVIYEQYF,TGTGCCCGCAGCTCAGGACTAGCGGTTATCTACGAGCAGTACTTC
-,-,TRBJ1-2,TRBV24-1,CATSDADTGYGYTF,TGTGCCACCAGTGACGCGGACACGGGCTATGGCTACACCTTC
many,TRBD1,TRBJ1-2,TRBV9,CASGGAGGTRGGYTF,TGTGCCAGCGGGGGGGCAGGGGGTACGAGAGGTGGCTACACCTTC
few,TRBD1,TRBJ1-2,TRBV24-1,CATSDPGTGGAWGYTF,TGTGCCACCAGTGACCCCGGGACAGGGGGCGCGTGGGGCTACACCTTC
few,-,TRBJ1-3,TRBV6-1,CASSRTPPF,TGTGCCAGCAGTCGTACACCCCCTTTT
medium-sized,-,TRBJ2-2,TRBV6-1,CATTPSGMDTGELFF,TGTGCCACCACACCTTCAGGGATGGACACCGGGGAGCTGTTTTTT
-,TRBD2,TRBJ2-3,TRBV6-1,CASSELGGSGTDTQYF,TGTGCCAGCAGTGAACTCGGCGGGAGCGGGACAGATACGCAGTATTTT
few,-,TRBJ1-2,TRBV6-1,CASSEGGDTDGYTF,TGTGCCAGCAGTGAAGGGGGAGATACAGATGGCTACACCTTC
-,TRBD2,TRBJ2-2,TRBV2,CASKRRHTITWTSGGWNTGELFF,TGTGCCAGCAAGAGACGACATACCATAACCTGGACTAGCGGGGGGTGGAACACCGGGGAGCTGTTTTTT
many,TRBD1,TRBJ2-1,TRBV9,CASSGEQGGYINEQFF,TGTGCCAGCAGCGGAGAACAGGGGGGATACATCAATGAGCAGTTCTTC
many,-,TRBJ1-2,TRBV5-1,CASSSQGNYGYTF,TGCGCCAGCAGCTCCCAGGGGAACTATGGCTACACCTTC
few,-,TRBJ1-4,TRBV5-5,CASSPYFGGGEKLFF,TGTGCCAGCAGCCCTTACTTTGGGGGTGGTGAAAAACTGTTTTTT
many,-,TRBJ2-7,TRBV11-3,CASLRKGGYEQYF,TGTGCCAGCCTCAGGAAAGGCGGATACGAGCAGTACTTC
many,-,TRBJ1-1,TRBV5-1,CASSLEQGREAFF,TGCGCCAGCAGCTTGGAACAAGGCCGTGAAGCTTTCTTT
few,-,TRBJ2-7,TRBV27,CASSFTKDGYEQYF,TGTGCCAGCAGTTTCACCAAAGACGGCTACGAGCAGTACTTC
-,TRBD1,TRBJ1-2,TRBV30,CALSAWDSEGYGYTF,TGTGCCTTGAGTGCTTGGGACAGTGAGGGGTATGGCTACACCTTC
-,TRBD1,TRBJ1-6,TRBV28,CASSWDRDNSPLHF,TGTGCCAGCAGTTGGGACAGGGACAATTCACCCCTCCACTTT